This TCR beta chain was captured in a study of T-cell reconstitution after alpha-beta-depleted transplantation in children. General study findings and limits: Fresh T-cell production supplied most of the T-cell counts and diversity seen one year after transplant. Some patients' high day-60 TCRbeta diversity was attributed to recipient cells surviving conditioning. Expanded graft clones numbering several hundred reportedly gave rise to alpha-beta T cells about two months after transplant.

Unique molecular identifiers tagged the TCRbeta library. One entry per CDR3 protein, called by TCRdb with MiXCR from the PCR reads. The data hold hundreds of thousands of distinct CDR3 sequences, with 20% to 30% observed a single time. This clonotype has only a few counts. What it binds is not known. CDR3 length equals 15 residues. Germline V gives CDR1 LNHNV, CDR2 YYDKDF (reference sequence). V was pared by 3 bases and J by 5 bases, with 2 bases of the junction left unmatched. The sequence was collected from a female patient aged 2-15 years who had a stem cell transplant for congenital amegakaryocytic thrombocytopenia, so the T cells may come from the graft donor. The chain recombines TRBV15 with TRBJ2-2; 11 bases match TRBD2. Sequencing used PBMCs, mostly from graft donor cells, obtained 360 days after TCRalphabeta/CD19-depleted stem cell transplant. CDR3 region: CATSSRLAGTGELFF. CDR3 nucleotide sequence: TGTGCCACCAGCAGTCGACTAGCGGGAACCGGGGAGCTGTTTTTT.